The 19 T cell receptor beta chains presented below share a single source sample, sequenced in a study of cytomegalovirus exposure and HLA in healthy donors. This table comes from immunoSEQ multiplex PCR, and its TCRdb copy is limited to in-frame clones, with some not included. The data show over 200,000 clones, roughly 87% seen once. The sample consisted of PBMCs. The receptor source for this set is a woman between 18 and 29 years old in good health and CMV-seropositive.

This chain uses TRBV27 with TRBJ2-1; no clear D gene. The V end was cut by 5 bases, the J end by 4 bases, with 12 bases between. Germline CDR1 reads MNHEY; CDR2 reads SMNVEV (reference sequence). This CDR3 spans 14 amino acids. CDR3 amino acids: CASSGAGLYNEQFF. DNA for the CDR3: TGTGCCAGCAGTGGAGCCGGTCTATACAATGAGCAGTTCTTC.

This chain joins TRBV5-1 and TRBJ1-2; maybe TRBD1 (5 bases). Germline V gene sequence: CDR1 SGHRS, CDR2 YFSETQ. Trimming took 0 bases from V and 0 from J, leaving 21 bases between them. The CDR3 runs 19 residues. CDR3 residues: CASSLEPGQHRLANYGYTF. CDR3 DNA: TGCGCCAGCAGCTTGGAGCCAGGGCAACACCGGTTAGCTAACTATGGCTACACCTTC.

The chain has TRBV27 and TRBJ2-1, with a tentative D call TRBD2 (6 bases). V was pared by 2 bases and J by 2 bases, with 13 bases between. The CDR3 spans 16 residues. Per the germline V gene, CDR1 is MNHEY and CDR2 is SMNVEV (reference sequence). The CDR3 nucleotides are TGTGCCAGCAGTTTAAGGGACTCGGCGACCTACAATGAGCAGTTCTTC. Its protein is CASSLRDSATYNEQFF.

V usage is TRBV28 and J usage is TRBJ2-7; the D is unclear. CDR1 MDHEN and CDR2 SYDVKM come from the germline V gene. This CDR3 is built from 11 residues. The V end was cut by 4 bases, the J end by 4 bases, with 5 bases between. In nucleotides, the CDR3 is TGTGCCAGCAGTTCCTCTTACGAGCAGTACTTC. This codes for CASSSSYEQYF.

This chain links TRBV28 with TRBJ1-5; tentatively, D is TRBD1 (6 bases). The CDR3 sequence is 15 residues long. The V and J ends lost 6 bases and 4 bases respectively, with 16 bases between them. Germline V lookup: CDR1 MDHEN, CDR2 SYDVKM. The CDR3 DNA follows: TGTGCCAGCAGAGAAACAGGGAGTGGTAATCAGCCCCAGCATTTT. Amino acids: CASRETGSGNQPQHF.

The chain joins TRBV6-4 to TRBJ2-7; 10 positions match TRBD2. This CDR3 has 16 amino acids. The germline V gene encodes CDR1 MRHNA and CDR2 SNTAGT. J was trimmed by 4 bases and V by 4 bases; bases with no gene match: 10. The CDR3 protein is CASSVMSGTSAYEQYF. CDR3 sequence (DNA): TGTGCCAGCAGTGTAATGTCCGGGACTAGCGCGTACGAGCAGTACTTC.

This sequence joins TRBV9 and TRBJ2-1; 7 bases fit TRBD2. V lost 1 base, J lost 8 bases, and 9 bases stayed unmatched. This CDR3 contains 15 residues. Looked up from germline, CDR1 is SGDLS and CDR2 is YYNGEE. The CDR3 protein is CASSVSSGKHHEQFF. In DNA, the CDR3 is TGTGCCAGCAGCGTATCCAGCGGGAAGCACCATGAGCAGTTCTTC.

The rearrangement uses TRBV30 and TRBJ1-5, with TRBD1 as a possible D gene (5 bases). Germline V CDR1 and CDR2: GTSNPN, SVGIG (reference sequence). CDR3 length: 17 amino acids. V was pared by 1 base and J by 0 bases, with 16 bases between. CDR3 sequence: CAWSDLAGKYSNQPQHF. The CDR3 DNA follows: TGTGCCTGGAGTGATTTGGCAGGGAAATATAGCAATCAGCCCCAGCATTTT.

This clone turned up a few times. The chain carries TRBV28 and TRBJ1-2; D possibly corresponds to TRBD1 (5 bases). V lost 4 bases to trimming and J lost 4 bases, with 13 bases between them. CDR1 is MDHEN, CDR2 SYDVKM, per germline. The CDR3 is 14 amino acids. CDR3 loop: CASSWEGPLYGYTF. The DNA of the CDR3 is TGTGCCAGCAGTTGGGAGGGGCCACTCTATGGCTACACCTTC.

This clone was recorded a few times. CDR3 amino acids: CASSAAGGYGYTF. CDR3 in DNA: TGTGCCAGCTCCGCTGCGGGGGGCTATGGCTACACCTTC. The V call is TRBV18, the J call TRBJ1-2; a weak D match, TRBD1 (5 bases). The CDR3 sequence is 13 residues long. Germline lookup yields CDR1 KGHSH and CDR2 LQKENI. V gave up 6 bases and J gave up 4 bases, with 12 bases separating them.

The CDR3 here is CASSLLADSTDTQYF. The DNA of the CDR3 is TGCGCCAGCAGCCTTCTAGCGGATAGCACAGATACGCAGTATTTT. The chain couples TRBV5-1 to TRBJ2-3, with 7 bases fitting TRBD2. This CDR3 is 15 amino acids long. From germline, CDR1 is SGHRS and CDR2 YFSETQ. With 4 bases clipped from V and 0 bases from J, the junction kept 5 bases outside the gene matches.

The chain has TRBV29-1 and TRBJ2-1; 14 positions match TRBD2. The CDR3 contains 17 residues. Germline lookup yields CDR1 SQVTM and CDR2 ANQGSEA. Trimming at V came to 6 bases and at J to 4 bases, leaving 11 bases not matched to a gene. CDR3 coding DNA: TGCAGCGTCCCCGGGACTAGCGGGAGCTCTTTGTACAATGAGCAGTTCTTC. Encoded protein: CSVPGTSGSSLYNEQFF.

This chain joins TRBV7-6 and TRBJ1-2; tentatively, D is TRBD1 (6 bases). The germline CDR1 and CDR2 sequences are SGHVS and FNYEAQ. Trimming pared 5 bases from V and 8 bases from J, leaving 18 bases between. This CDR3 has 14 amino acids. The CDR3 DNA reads TGTGCCAGCAGCCCTTACAGGGACACTGGAGGCTACACCTTC. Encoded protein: CASSPYRDTGGYTF.

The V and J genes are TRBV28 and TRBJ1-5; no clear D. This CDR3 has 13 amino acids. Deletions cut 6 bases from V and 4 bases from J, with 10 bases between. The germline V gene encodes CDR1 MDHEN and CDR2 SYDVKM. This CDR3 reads CASRLIENQPQHF. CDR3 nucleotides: TGTGCCAGCAGGCTAATAGAGAATCAGCCCCAGCATTTT.

The CDR3, as DNA: TGCGCCAGCAGGACTAGCGGGAGCAATGAGCAGTTCTTC. Its protein product is CASRTSGSNEQFF. The rearrangement links TRBV10-2 to TRBJ2-1; TRBD2 matches at 12 bases. The CDR3 extends over 13 amino acids. The germline CDR1 and CDR2 sequences are WSHSY and SAAADI. Unmatched junction bases numbered 0, after V lost 6 bases and J lost 6 bases.

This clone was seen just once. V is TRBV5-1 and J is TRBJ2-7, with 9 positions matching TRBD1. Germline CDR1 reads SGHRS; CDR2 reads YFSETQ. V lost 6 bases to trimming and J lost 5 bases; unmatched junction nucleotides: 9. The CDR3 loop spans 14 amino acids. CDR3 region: CASTPGTGPHEQYF. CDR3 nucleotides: TGCGCCAGCACCCCCGGGACAGGGCCCCACGAGCAGTACTTC.

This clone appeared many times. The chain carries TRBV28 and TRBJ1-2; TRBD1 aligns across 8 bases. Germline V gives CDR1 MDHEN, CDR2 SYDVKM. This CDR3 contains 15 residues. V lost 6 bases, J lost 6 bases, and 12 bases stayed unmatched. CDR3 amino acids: CASRHSDREIDGYTF. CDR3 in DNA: TGTGCCAGCAGGCATTCGGACAGGGAAATCGATGGCTACACCTTC.

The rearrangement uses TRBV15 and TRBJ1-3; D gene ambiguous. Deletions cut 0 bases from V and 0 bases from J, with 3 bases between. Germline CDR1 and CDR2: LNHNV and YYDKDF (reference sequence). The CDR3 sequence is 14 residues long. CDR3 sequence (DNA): TGTGCCACCAGCAGAGATAACTCTGGAAACACCATATATTTT. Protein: CATSRDNSGNTIYF.

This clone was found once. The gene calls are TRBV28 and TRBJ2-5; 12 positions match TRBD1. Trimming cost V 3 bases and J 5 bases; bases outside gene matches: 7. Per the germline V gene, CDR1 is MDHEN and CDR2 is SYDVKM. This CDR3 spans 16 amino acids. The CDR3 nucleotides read TGTGCCAGCAGTTTTGATGGGACAGGGGGCTTGGAGACCCAGTACTTC. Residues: CASSFDGTGGLETQYF.